The 31 T cell receptor beta chains below were found in one sample sequenced in a study of blood T cell repertoires in COVID-19. Measured with immunoSEQ multiplex PCR; TCRdb has only the in-frame clones, and not every one. The sample gives tens of thousands of clones, more than 85% of which show up once; about 2.2% is in the top ten. The specimen sequenced was peripheral blood. These receptor sequences come from a man in his 60s with acute or convalescent COVID-19.

In DNA form, the CDR3 reads TGTGCCACCAGCAGAGAAAGAGGGATAGGAAACACCATATATTTT. Encoded protein: CATSRERGIGNTIYF. This chain joins TRBV15 and TRBJ1-3; D remains unclear. This CDR3 is 15 amino acids long. Germline V gene lookup returns CDR1 LNHNV and CDR2 YYDKDF (reference sequence). V dropped 0 bases and J dropped 4 bases, with 10 bases sitting between them.

The V gene is TRBV19, the J gene TRBJ1-5; D is unclear. Germline values: CDR1 LNHDA, CDR2 SQIVND (reference sequence). This CDR3 contains 14 residues. With 5 bases removed from V and 4 bases from J, the gap between germline ends came to 12 bases. CDR3 nucleotide sequence: TGTGCCAGTAGTCCCCCCGGCGGGAATCAGCCCCAGCATTTT. Protein product: CASSPPGGNQPQHF.

The V call is TRBV6-5, the J call TRBJ1-1; D is unclear. The germline V gene encodes CDR1 MNHEY and CDR2 SVGAGI. Deletions cut 6 bases from V and 3 bases from J, with 8 bases between. This CDR3 comprises 12 residues. CDR3 DNA: TGTGCCAGCAGGGAGGGTTACACTGAAGCTTTCTTT. Encoded protein: CASREGYTEAFF.

The genes are TRBV9 and TRBJ2-1, with 14 bases identical to TRBD2. Germline V gene sequence: CDR1 SGDLS, CDR2 YYNGEE. CDR3 length equals 16 residues. With 3 bases clipped from V and 9 bases from J, the junction kept 8 bases outside the gene matches. The CDR3 nucleotides read TGTGCCAGCAGCGGAGGGACTAGCGGGAGAGGAGGTGAGCAGTTCTTC. Amino acids: CASSGGTSGRGGEQFF.

The chain employs TRBV9 and TRBJ1-5; TRBD1 aligns across 7 bases. The CDR3 contains 15 residues. After removal of 4 bases from V and 2 bases from J, the junction contained 6 bases not matched to a gene. The germline CDR1 and CDR2 sequences are SGDLS and YYNGEE. The CDR3 region has the DNA TGTGCCAGCAGCTCCGAAGACAGGGGCAATCAGCCCCAGCATTTT. Protein sequence: CASSSEDRGNQPQHF. The whole variable domain, remainder taken from reference TRBV9 and TRBJ1-5, is DSGVTQTPKHLITATGQRVTLRCSPRSGDLSVYWYQQSLDQGLQFLIQYYNGEERAKGNILERFSAQQFPDLHSELNLSSLELGDSALYFCASSSEDRGNQPQHFGDGTRLSIL.

The chain uses TRBV15 and TRBJ2-1, with D tentatively TRBD1 (6 bases). V gave up 7 bases and J gave up 5 bases, with 15 bases separating them. Germline CDR1 reads LNHNV; CDR2 reads YYDKDF (reference sequence). CDR3 length equals 14 residues. The CDR3 coding sequence is TGTGCCACCAAACCCGAACAGGGACACAATGAGCAGTTCTTC. Translation: CATKPEQGHNEQFF.

The chain carries TRBV5-1 and TRBJ1-2; TRBD1 matches at 10 bases. Germline CDR1 and CDR2: SGHRS and YFSETQ. Trimming at V came to 3 bases and at J to 2 bases, leaving 1 base not matched to a gene. The CDR3 loop spans 14 amino acids. The CDR3 sequence is CASSWGQGNYGYTF. The DNA of the CDR3 is TGCGCCAGCAGCTGGGGACAGGGGAACTATGGCTACACCTTC. The variable domain in full, completed from reference TRBV5-1 and TRBJ1-2, reads KAGVTQTPRYLIKTRGQQVTLSCSPISGHRSVSWYQQTPGQGLQFLFEYFSETQRNKGNFPGRFSGRQFSNSRSEMNVSTLELGDSALYLCASSWGQGNYGYTFGSGTRLTVV.

The count of this clone is one. The chain recombines TRBV28 with TRBJ2-5; 8 positions agree with TRBD2. CDR1 is MDHEN and CDR2 is SYDVKM in the germline V gene. J gave up 5 bases and V 5 bases, and 7 bases lay outside the gene matches. This CDR3 has 14 residues. CDR3 bases: TGTGCCAGCAGTCAAGCCGGGGGGGTTGAGACCCAGTACTTC. Its translation: CASSQAGGVETQYF.

The chain uses TRBV30 and TRBJ1-4; D is perhaps TRBD1 (5 bases). The germline CDR1 and CDR2 sequences are GTSNPN and SVGIG (reference sequence). The CDR3 totals 14 residues. Between the trimmed V and J ends, which lost 5 bases and 5 bases, there was a span of 15 bases. The CDR3 nucleotides are TGTGCCTGGGGGGGAGGGGCCCTCAATGAAAAACTGTTTTTT. It yields the protein CAWGGGALNEKLFF.

This sequence joins TRBV9 and TRBJ2-1; D might be TRBD2 (6 bases). Germline assignment: CDR1 SGDLS and CDR2 YYNGEE. V lost 0 bases to trimming and J lost 5 bases, with 12 bases between them. There are 15 residues in the CDR3. CDR3 in DNA: TGTGCCAGCAGCGTAGACGGGAGCGTCCACAATGAGCAGTTCTTC. This sequence encodes CASSVDGSVHNEQFF. The full variable domain, rest sourced from reference TRBV9 and TRBJ2-1, is DSGVTQTPKHLITATGQRVTLRCSPRSGDLSVYWYQQSLDQGLQFLIQYYNGEERAKGNILERFSAQQFPDLHSELNLSSLELGDSALYFCASSVDGSVHNEQFFGPGTRLTVL.

This sequence joins TRBV6-5 and TRBJ2-2; possible D gene TRBD1, 5 bases. Trimming removed 6 bases from V and 3 bases from J, with 11 bases in between. Germline CDR1 and CDR2: MNHEY and SVGAGI. The CDR3 runs to 14 residues. CDR3 residues: CASSQGRDTGELFF. CDR3 DNA: TGTGCCAGCAGCCAGGGCCGGGACACCGGGGAGCTGTTTTTT.

This chain uses TRBV6-2 or TRBV6-3 with TRBJ1-5; D unresolved. The CDR3 totals 14 residues. Looked up from germline, CDR1 is MNHEY and CDR2 is SVGEGT. V lost 5 bases and J 0 bases, leaving 8 bases between the germline ends. The CDR3 sequence is CASSPDSSNQPQHF. The CDR3 region has the DNA TGTGCCAGCAGTCCGGACTCTAGCAATCAGCCCCAGCATTTT.

The chain couples TRBV5-1 to TRBJ1-4; maybe TRBD1 (5 bases). The CDR3 spans 17 residues. CDR1 and CDR2 from the germline V gene are SGHRS and YFSETQ. Trimming stripped 0 bases from V and 14 bases from J, with 26 bases between. The CDR3 spells CASSLDARGISIDGLFF. The CDR3 region has the DNA TGCGCCAGCAGCTTGGATGCTCGGGGGATCTCCATCGACGGTCTGTTTTTT.

This clone has just a few counts. The J gene is TRBJ2-1, the V gene TRBV19, with 11 bases that match TRBD2. Germline CDR1 LNHDA, CDR2 SQIVND (reference sequence). Trimming removed 4 bases from V and 7 bases from J; junction bases left unmatched: 15. The CDR3 has 18 amino acids. The chain's CDR3 is CASSTWVAGGPGRNEQFF. In DNA form, the CDR3 reads TGTGCCAGTAGTACATGGGTAGCGGGAGGGCCAGGGAGGAATGAGCAGTTCTTC.

J is TRBJ1-3 and V is TRBV7-2; D call uncertain. The CDR3 is 12 amino acids. Germline loops: CDR1 SGHTA, CDR2 FQGNSA. V was trimmed by 5 bases and J by 1 base, leaving 3 bases between them. This CDR3 is CASSPSGNTIYF. CDR3 DNA: TGTGCCAGCAGCCCTTCTGGAAACACCATATATTTT.

This rearrangement joins TRBV7-2 to TRBJ2-5, with TRBD1 identical over 10 bases. CDR1 is SGHTA, CDR2 FQGNSA, per germline. The CDR3 runs 16 residues. V was pared by 5 bases and J by 9 bases, with 15 bases of the junction left unmatched. CDR3 amino acids: CASSTSGTGALVAQYF. DNA of the CDR3: TGTGCCAGCAGCACCTCCGGGACAGGGGCCTTGGTGGCCCAGTACTTC.

V and J are TRBV6-5 and TRBJ2-7, with 12 nucleotides matching TRBD2. Losses at the gene ends were 9 bases for V and 5 bases for J; bases not matched to a gene: 5. The germline V gene has CDR1 MNHEY and CDR2 SVGAGI. The CDR3 runs to 13 residues. The CDR3 DNA is TGTGCCAGTGTACTAGCGGGAGGAAACGAGCAGTACTTC. Amino acid sequence: CASVLAGGNEQYF.

The J gene is TRBJ2-3, the V gene TRBV11-2; TRBD2 agrees at 7 bases. The CDR3 sequence is 16 residues long. Trimming cost V 0 bases and J 2 bases; bases outside gene matches: 5. Per germline, CDR1 SGHAT and CDR2 FQNNGV. CDR3 residues: CASSLDGGSPTDTQYF. CDR3 nucleotides: TGTGCCAGCAGCTTAGACGGCGGGAGCCCCACAGATACGCAGTATTTT.

The chain employs TRBV5-1 and TRBJ2-3, with TRBD2 matching 9 bases. From germline, CDR1 is SGHRS and CDR2 YFSETQ. After removal of 1 base from V and 1 base from J, the junction contained 4 bases not matched to a gene. This CDR3 is built from 16 residues. CDR3 bases: TGCGCCAGCAGCTTGACTAGCGGGCTCGGCACAGATACGCAGTATTTT. It translates to CASSLTSGLGTDTQYF.

The V gene is TRBV5-1, the J gene TRBJ1-1; 10 bases agree with TRBD1. Losses at the gene ends were 4 bases for V and 4 bases for J; bases not matched to a gene: 7. The CDR3 is made up of 15 amino acids. Germline CDR1 SGHRS, CDR2 YFSETQ. This CDR3 is CASSLTGQGGTEAFF. The DNA for the CDR3 is TGCGCCAGCAGCCTGACTGGACAGGGGGGCACTGAAGCTTTCTTT.

The DNA of the CDR3 is TGTGCCACCAGGGCGACAGGGACGGGCACAGATACGCAGTATTTT. This translates into CATRATGTGTDTQYF. The J gene is TRBJ2-3, the V gene TRBV15, with 7 nucleotides matching TRBD1. The CDR3 consists of 15 residues. Trimming at V came to 6 bases and at J to 1 base, leaving 7 bases not matched to a gene. Germline-derived CDR1 and CDR2 are LNHNV and YYDKDF (reference sequence).

V usage is TRBV21-1 and J usage is TRBJ2-7; the table calls TRBD2, which could not be checked here. TRBV21-1 is reported as a pseudogene. The CDR3 is 15 amino acids. CDR3 protein: CASSPIGGVIGEQYF. Written as DNA, the CDR3 is TGTGCCAGCAGCCCGATTGGAGGAGTAATTGGCGAGCAGTACTTC.

The rearrangement links TRBV9 to TRBJ2-1; TRBD2 matches at 13 bases. CDR3 length: 19 residues. The V and J ends lost 6 bases and 0 bases, in that order; junction bases with no gene match: 12. Germline V gene data show CDR1 as SGDLS and CDR2 as YYNGEE. The CDR3 reads CASNKELAGGPSSYNEQFF. DNA of the CDR3: TGTGCCAGCAACAAAGAACTAGCGGGAGGGCCGAGCTCCTACAATGAGCAGTTCTTC.

Here the CDR3 reads CASKTDTNGETQYF. CDR3 bases: TGCGCCAGCAAAACAGATACAAACGGAGAGACCCAGTACTTC. The rearrangement links TRBV5-1 to TRBJ2-5; no clear D. The CDR3 loop spans 14 amino acids. Germline loops: CDR1 SGHRS, CDR2 YFSETQ. Trimming removed 6 bases at V and 4 bases at J, with 16 bases between.

This chain links TRBV28 with TRBJ1-2, with a possible D match to TRBD1 (6 bases). The V gene's germline CDR1 is MDHEN and CDR2 SYDVKM. V lost 5 bases and J lost 4, with 14 bases in between. CDR3 length equals 14 residues. CDR3 sequence (DNA): TGTGCCAGCAGTGGGGCTGGGGGGGCCTATGGCTACACCTTC. Its protein is CASSGAGGAYGYTF.

The chain has TRBV6-1 and TRBJ1-2; D is possibly TRBD1 (5 bases). There are 14 residues in the CDR3. V was shortened by 2 bases and J by 4 bases, with 11 bases between the two germline ends. The germline V gene encodes CDR1 MNHNS and CDR2 SASEGT. CDR3 DNA: TGTGCCAGCAGTGAATATCAGGGCCCCTATGGCTACACCTTC. Its translation is CASSEYQGPYGYTF.

The rearrangement uses TRBV30 and TRBJ1-1, with 10 bases matching TRBD1. The length of the CDR3 is 15 residues. V was pared by 0 bases and J by 4 bases, with 5 bases of the junction left unmatched. Germline CDR1 and CDR2: GTSNPN and SVGIG (reference sequence). CDR3 DNA: TGTGCCTGGAGTGTACGGACAGGGGGATTCACTGAAGCTTTCTTT. Translating it yields CAWSVRTGGFTEAFF.

This clone was observed once. The J gene is TRBJ1-5, the V gene TRBV5-4; 8 bases match TRBD1. The CDR3 totals 12 residues. The germline V gene has CDR1 SGHNT and CDR2 YYREEE (reference sequence). V lost 4 bases to trimming and J lost 11 bases; unmatched junction nucleotides: 5. CDR3 region: CASSRDRSTQHF. The CDR3 DNA reads TGTGCCAGCAGCCGGGACAGGTCGACCCAGCATTTT.

The gene calls are TRBV5-1 and TRBJ2-1; D unresolved. The ends were cut back, 0 bases at V and 7 bases at J, with 8 bases in the middle. The CDR3 has 13 residues. The germline CDR1 and CDR2 sequences are SGHRS and YFSETQ. The DNA of the CDR3 is TGCGCCAGCAGCTTGGGAATCGGTAATGAGCAGTTCTTC. Protein sequence: CASSLGIGNEQFF.

The chain couples TRBV30 to TRBJ1-3; possibly TRBD1 for D (5 bases). The CDR3 loop spans 16 amino acids. V lost 2 bases to trimming and J lost 6 bases, with 20 bases between them. Germline V gene lookup returns CDR1 GTSNPN and CDR2 SVGIG (reference sequence). CDR3 sequence reads: CAWSPLVGRQENTIYF. CDR3 coding DNA: TGTGCCTGGAGTCCTCTGGTGGGGCGCCAAGAAAACACCATATATTTT.

This chain uses TRBV6-5 with TRBJ1-1; a weak D match, TRBD1 (6 bases). The CDR3 sequence is 14 residues long. CDR1 MNHEY and CDR2 SVGAGI come from the germline V gene. V lost 0 bases and J 3 bases, leaving 8 bases between the germline ends. CDR3 sequence reads: CASSYSYRDTEAFF. Here the CDR3 DNA reads TGTGCCAGCAGTTACTCGTACAGGGACACTGAAGCTTTCTTT.